This T cell receptor (beta chain) was recorded in a study of blood T cell repertoires in COVID-19. At the level of the study: The United States, Italy and Spain were the sources of the acute and convalescent COVID-19 samples.

This CDR3 contains 14 residues. V dropped 3 bases and J dropped 4 bases, with 13 bases sitting between them. The germline V gene encodes CDR1 KGHSH and CDR2 LQKENI. Only in-frame clones appear in the TCRdb table, and some are missing; sequencing was by immunoSEQ multiplex PCR. The sample has 130,000 to 150,000 clones; around 81% are singletons. The chain employs TRBV18 and TRBJ2-7; a weak D match, TRBD2 (5 bases). The clonotype originates from a woman in her thirties or forties with active or convalescent COVID-19. The sequenced sample was peripheral blood. This CDR3 reads CASSPSLSVYEQYF. CDR3 sequence (DNA): TGTGCCAGCTCACCTTCCCTTAGCGTATACGAGCAGTACTTC.